Following are 2 T cell receptor beta chains from one sample sequenced in a study of T cells in Graves' hyperthyroidism and ophthalmopathy. Amplification of TCR beta CDR3 regions was performed using RNA transcripts as template. Carried out on the TCR CDR3, a first-round RT-PCR used the HTBI primer set. TCRdb independently ran MiXCR on the multiplex PCR reads; one entry per CDR3 protein. The sample shows a few hundred thousand distinct CDR3 sequences, 20% to 25% of them seen only once. The source material was blood. The receptors stem from a man in his fifties or sixties with Graves' hyperthyroidism.

This clonotype was observed at least ten times. The chain joins TRBV3-1 to TRBJ1-5; D unresolved. The V gene's germline CDR1 is LGHDT and CDR2 YNNKEL (reference sequence). Trimming stripped 1 base from V and 12 bases from J, with 10 bases between. There are 12 residues in the CDR3. This CDR3 reads CASSQGVLDQHF. CDR3 DNA: TGTGCCAGCAGCCAAGGGGTATTAGACCAGCATTTT.

Details on this clonotype: A read error may produce the germline difference seen at one junction end. The chain links TRBV2 to TRBJ2-5, with a tentative D call TRBD1 (5 bases). Germline CDR1 SNHLY, CDR2 FYNNEI. CDR3 length equals 12 residues. In DNA form, the CDR3 reads TGTGCCGGCAGCTACAGGCAAGAGACCCAGTACTTC. It specifies CAGSYRQETQYF.